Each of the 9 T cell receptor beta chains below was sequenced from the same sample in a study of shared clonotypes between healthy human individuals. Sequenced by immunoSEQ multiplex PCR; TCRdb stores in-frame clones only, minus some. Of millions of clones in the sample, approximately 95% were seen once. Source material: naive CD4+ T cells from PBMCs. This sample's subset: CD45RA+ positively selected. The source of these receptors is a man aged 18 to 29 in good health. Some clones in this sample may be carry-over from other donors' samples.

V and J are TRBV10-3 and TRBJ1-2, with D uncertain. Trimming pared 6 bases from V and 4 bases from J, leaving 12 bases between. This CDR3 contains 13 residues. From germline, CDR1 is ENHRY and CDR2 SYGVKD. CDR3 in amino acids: CAIRSQAFYGYTF. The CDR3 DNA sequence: TGTGCCATCAGGAGCCAGGCTTTCTATGGCTACACCTTC.

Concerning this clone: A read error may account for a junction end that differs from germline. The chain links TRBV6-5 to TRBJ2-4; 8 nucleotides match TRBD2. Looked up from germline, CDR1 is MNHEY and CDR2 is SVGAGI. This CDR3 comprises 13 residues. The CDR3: CASSSTAGGAQGF. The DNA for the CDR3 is TGTGCCAGCAGTTCGACGGCGGGAGGTGCCCAGGGGTTC.

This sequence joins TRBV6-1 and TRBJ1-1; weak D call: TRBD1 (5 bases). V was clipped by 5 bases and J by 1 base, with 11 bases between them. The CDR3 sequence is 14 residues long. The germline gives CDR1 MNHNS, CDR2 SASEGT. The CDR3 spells CASSLMQGNTEAFF. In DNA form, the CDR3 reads TGTGCCAGCAGTTTAATGCAGGGGAACACTGAAGCTTTCTTT.

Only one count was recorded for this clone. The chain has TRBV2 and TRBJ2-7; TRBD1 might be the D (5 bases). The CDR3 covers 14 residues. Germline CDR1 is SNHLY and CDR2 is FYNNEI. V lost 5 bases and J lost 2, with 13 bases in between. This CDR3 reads CASSYLQGTYEQYF. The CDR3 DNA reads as TGTGCCAGCAGTTATCTCCAGGGAACCTACGAGCAGTACTTC.

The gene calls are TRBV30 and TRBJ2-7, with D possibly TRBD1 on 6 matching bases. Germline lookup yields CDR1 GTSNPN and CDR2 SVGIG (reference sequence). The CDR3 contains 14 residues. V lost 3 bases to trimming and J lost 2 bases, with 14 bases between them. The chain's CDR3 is CAWSHRDTTYEQYF. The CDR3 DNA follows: TGTGCCTGGAGCCACCGGGACACAACCTACGAGCAGTACTTC.

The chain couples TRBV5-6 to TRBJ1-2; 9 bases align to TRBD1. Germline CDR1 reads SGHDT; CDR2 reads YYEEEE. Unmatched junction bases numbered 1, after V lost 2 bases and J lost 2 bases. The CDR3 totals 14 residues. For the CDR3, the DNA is TGTGCCAGCAGCTTAGGGACAGGGAACTATGGCTACACCTTC. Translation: CASSLGTGNYGYTF. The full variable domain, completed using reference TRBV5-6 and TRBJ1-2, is DAGVTQSPTHLIKTRGQQVTLRCSPKSGHDTVSWYQQALGQGPQFIFQYYEEEERQRGNFPDRFSGHQFPNYSSELNVNALLLGDSALYLCASSLGTGNYGYTFGSGTRLTVV.

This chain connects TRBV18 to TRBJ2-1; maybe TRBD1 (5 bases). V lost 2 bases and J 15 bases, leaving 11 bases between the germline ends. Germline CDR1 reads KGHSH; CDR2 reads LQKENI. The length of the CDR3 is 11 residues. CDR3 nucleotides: TGTGCCAGCTCACCAGGGGCCCTTGGGTTCTTC. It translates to CASSPGALGFF.

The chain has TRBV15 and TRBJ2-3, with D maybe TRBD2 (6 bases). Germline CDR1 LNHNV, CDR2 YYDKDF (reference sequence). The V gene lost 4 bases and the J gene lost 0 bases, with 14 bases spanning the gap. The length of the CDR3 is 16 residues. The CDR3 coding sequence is TGTGCCACCAGCAAGGCTCTGGGGACTAGCACAGATACGCAGTATTTT. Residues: CATSKALGTSTDTQYF.

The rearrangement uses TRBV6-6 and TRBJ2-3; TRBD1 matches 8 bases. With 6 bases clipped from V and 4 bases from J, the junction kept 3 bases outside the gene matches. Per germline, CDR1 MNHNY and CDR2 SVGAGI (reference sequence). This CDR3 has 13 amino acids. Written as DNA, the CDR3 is TGTGCCAGCAGCCAGGGGGCTCCAGATACGCAGTATTTT. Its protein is CASSQGAPDTQYF.